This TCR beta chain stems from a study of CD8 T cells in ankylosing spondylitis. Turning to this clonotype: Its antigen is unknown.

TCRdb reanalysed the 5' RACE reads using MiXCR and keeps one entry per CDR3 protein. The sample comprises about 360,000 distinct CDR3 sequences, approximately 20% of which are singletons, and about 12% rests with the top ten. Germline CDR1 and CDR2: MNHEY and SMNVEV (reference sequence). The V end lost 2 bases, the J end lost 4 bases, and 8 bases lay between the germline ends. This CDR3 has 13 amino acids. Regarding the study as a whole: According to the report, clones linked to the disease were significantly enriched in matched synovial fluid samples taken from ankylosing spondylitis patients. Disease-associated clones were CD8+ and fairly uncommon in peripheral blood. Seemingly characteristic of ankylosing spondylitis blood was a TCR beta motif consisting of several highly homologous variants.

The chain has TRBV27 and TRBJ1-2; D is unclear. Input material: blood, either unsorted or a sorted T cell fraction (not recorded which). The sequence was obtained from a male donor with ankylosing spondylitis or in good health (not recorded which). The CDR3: CASSLGSAYGYTF. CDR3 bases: TGTGCCAGCAGTTTAGGGAGTGCCTATGGCTACACCTTC.